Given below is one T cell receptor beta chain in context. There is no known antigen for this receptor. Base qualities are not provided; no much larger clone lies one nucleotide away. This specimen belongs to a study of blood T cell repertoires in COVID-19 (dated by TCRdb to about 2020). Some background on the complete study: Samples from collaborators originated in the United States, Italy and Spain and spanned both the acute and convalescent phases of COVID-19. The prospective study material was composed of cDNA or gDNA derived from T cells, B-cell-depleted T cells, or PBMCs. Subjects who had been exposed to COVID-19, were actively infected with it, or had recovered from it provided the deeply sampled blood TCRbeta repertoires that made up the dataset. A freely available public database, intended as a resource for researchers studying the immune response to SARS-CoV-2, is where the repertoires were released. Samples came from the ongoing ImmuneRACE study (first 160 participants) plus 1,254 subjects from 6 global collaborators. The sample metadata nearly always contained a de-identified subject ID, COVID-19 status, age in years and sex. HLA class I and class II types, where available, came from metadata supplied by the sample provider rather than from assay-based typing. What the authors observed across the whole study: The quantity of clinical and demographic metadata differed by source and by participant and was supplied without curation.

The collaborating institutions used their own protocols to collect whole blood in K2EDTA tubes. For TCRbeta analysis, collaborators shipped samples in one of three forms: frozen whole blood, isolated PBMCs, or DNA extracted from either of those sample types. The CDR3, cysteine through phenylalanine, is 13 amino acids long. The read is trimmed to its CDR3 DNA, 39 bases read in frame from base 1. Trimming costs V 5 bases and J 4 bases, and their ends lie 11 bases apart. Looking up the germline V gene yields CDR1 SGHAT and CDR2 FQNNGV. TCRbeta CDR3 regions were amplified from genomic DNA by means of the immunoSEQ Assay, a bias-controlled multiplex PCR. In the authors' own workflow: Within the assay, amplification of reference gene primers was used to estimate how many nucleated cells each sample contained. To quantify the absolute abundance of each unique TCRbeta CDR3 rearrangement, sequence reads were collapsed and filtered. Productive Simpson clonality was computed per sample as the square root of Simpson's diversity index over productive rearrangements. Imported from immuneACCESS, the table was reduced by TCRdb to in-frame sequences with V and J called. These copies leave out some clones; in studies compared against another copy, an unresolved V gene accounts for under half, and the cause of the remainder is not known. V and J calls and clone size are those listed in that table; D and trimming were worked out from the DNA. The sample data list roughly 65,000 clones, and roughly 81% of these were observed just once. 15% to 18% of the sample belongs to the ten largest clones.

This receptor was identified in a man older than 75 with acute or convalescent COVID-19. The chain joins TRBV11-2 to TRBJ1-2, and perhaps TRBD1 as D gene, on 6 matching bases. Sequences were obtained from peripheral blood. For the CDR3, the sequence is CASSHTGFYGYTF. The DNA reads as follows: TGTGCCAGCAGCCACACAGGGTTCTATGGCTACACCTTC.